Sequencing of this T cell receptor beta chain was carried out in a study of cytomegalovirus exposure and HLA in healthy donors (dated by TCRdb to the late 2010s). Turning to the overall study: An earlier analysis of approximately 590 of the donors reported 276 Gb of sequence data and roughly 100 million unique TCR beta sequences from about 180 million T cells. An early release covering around 630 HLA-typed donors comprised about 300 gigabases of sequencing data and approximately 80 million unique TCR sequences. The study aimed to test whether cataloging public T cell receptors could reveal signatures of past pathogen exposure. Every repertoire in the discovery cohort had been generated on one and the same sequencing platform. An earlier analysis of fewer than 750 of the donors used high-throughput TCR beta sequencing to judge whether each TCR beta V gene segment behaved as functional or pseudogenic. HLA typing included class I and class II loci at four-digit resolution. To predict cytomegalovirus infection status, the study combined high-throughput TCR immunosequencing, statistical association of individual TCRs with disease status, and machine learning. Donor age, sex, ethnicity and CMV serostatus were compiled together with the repertoire data. Among some 400 genotyped donors of the cohort, an average of roughly 240,000 unique TCR beta nucleotide sequences were sequenced per donor, around 20% of them non-productive. A later genetic analysis used genome-wide SNP genotypes for about three fifths of the 666 donors, treating that subset as a discovery cohort. Because of strong linkage in the cohort, roughly five DR-DQ haplotypes were treated as single units for association and clustering. Besides the first cohort of approximately 670 subjects, a separate validation cohort made up of 120 or so different subjects was used. The study used immunosequencing to profile the T cell repertoires of about 670 subjects and linked those repertoires to cytomegalovirus serostatus. Rather than using new phenotypic data, the later analysis identified candidate immune exposures from TCR beta sequences and from how often those sequences occurred across donors. Of the roughly 400 genotyped donors, approximately 83% fell in the genetic ancestry cluster associated with self-reported Caucasian donors. In a later analysis, previously published TCR beta repertoires from 500 to 750 donors were re-analyzed and high-resolution HLA genotyping was added so that TCR occurrence patterns could be studied. Typing coverage differed by locus: A, B, C, DRB1 and DQB1 were typed in roughly 620-630 donors, DQA1 in 522, DPA1 in around 580, and DPB1 in 400 to 480.

Comment on this clone: Its recognized antigen is unknown. No much larger clone exists at a distance of one base, and base qualities are not known.

Here is what the overall study found, with its caveats: Because HLA typing was unavailable for some donors at each locus, only the typed subset was used in association tests. For the cohort, immune exposure information was limited to CMV serostatus. While some public TCRs were present in many individuals, most TCR sequences turned up only very rarely across donors. A later analysis reported that several top co-occurrence clusters appeared linked to parvovirus B19, influenza, CMV and Epstein-Barr virus. The sequencing pipeline was judged likely to have produced a cluster of highly shared sequence variants as a technical artifact. Some IMGT-functional V segments, including TRBV6-2 and TRBV6-3, could not be told apart with the 87-base-pair reads, so those segments were excluded. According to a later genetic analysis, donors in an Asian-associated ancestry cluster had fewer N-insertions in productive TCRs than the roughly 700-donor mean. Strong co-occurrence of HLA alleles, especially DR and DQ, made assigning TCR associations to individual alleles difficult. In a later analysis, TCR association rates were found to vary across HLA loci, with the most associated TCRs seen for DRB1 alleles and the fewest for HLA-C alleles. The classifier was reported to diagnose cytomegalovirus status with high specificity and sensitivity in both the original and validation cohorts. Presence/absence analyses assumed roughly uniform sequencing depth across donors, an assumption that may not hold. A further reported finding was that TCR beta sequences accurately predicted the HLA-A and HLA-B alleles for most subjects in the first cohort. In this cohort, only TCR beta chains were sequenced, and detectable features were limited by the absence of alpha or paired-chain data. V-gene and J-gene trimming of TCR beta chains was associated with a missense DCLRE1C variant in a later genetic analysis, and the association was replicated in an independent cohort. A few of the identified cytomegalovirus-associated TCR beta chains were confirmed in vitro to be specific for cytomegalovirus antigens. In an earlier analysis of under 600 of the donors, most TCR beta V segments were observed in productive rearrangements about 90% or about 30% of the time, broadly matching IMGT annotations. Because counts were too low, around 18 rarely observed V segments, including chromosome 9 orphons, were left out of the earlier analysis of a few hundred of the donors. In a later analysis, most CMV-associated TCR beta chains were found to appear HLA-restricted, with HLA associations seemingly driven largely by CMV exposure. The study listed around 160 TCR beta chains as associated with cytomegalovirus. In a later analysis, HLA-associated TCR beta chains showed more clonal expansion and lower generation probabilities than non-associated chains that were equally common. It was suggested by the authors that the approach could potentially be generalized to other disease states and immunological phenotypes. At a false discovery rate of 0.05, a later analysis linked about 16,000 TCR beta sequences to specific HLA alleles. Correlated functional status among segregating V segments might be attributable to linkage disequilibrium, but an unknown experimental factor could not be ruled out.

The protocol used for the library was the immunoSEQ multiplex PCR assay. For the multiplex PCR, a mixture combining 60 forward primers for TCR Vbeta segments and 13 reverse primers for TCR Jbeta segments was used. The CDR3 region of rearranged TCR beta genes was amplified from genomic DNA with a multiplex PCR assay. The amplified TCR beta libraries were sequenced on the Illumina HiSeq System as 87-base-pair reads. Per the source publication's procedure: A later analysis counted about 80 million unique TCR beta chains across the 700 or so repertoires, and around 12 million of these chains were shared by at least two donors. A nearest-neighbor algorithm error-corrected the raw reads and collapsed the reads into unique sequences, merging closely related sequences to remove PCR and sequencing errors. To assign V, D and J gene segments, CDR3 sequences were aligned to IMGT reference sequences. For a sequence to be retained, a match of at least six nucleotides was required to both a V gene segment and a J gene segment. A rearrangement counted as productive if the CDR3 had no stop codons and remained in frame with V and J, and every other rearrangement counted as non-productive. CDR3 was defined according to IMGT convention as the region running from the second conserved V-encoded cysteine to the conserved J-encoded phenylalanine. Sequences without an unambiguous match to a single V gene segment were excluded from the earlier analysis of over 500 of the donors. In an earlier analysis of more than 500 of the donors, a V segment was called functional when productive rearrangements were above 56.7%, and segregating when the standard deviation between donors exceeded 5%. A statistical classification framework was developed to diagnose cytomegalovirus status using the catalog of TCR beta chain sequences. In a later analysis, TCR nucleotide sequences were compared against IMGT/GENE-DB human TR gene sequences so that V and J genes could be assigned. A later analysis assigned CDR3 sequences and most-parsimonious VDJ recombination scenarios with the TCRdist pipeline. In a later analysis, each TCR beta chain was defined by its CDR3 amino acid sequence together with its V-gene family, and reads lacking a unique V-gene family were excluded. In a later analysis, nearly 600 highly shared, low-generation-probability nucleotide sequences were removed to address suspected cross-contamination and a sequencing artifact. A later analysis calculated a clonal expansion index for each public chain from normalized within-repertoire ranks of inferred template counts. In a later analysis, generation probabilities were computed with a VDJ recombination model fitted to out-of-frame rearrangements, and the resulting probabilities were checked against IGoR. A later analysis scored TCR-TCR, TCR-HLA and TCR-CMV co-occurrence with hypergeometric tests, applying a repertoire-size bias correction to TCR pairs. False discovery rates were estimated in a later analysis by permuting HLA or CMV assignments 20 times. A later analysis grouped co-occurring TCRs with DBSCAN, adding TCRdist sequence similarity when clustering within HLA-allele-positive subsets. For co-occurrence clustering, repertoires with fewer than 30,000 or more than 120,000 public chains were excluded, along with roughly 5 repertoires with anomalous nucleotide sharing. TCRdb retrieved this table from immuneACCESS and kept in-frame rearrangements only. Not all clones are present; in checked studies, unresolved V genes account for under half, and no reason is known for the remainder. The DNA was the basis for D and trimming; V, J and clone size are from that table. The sample yields about 150,000 clones; 65% to 80% were counted once. The ten largest clones take up around 3.1% of the sample.

Taken from cysteine to phenylalanine, the CDR3 has 16 residues. The entry retains the CDR3 DNA only, 48 bases that are in frame from base 1. CDR1 and CDR2 are read off the germline V gene (reference sequence) as MNHEY and SMNVEV. Ends trimmed: V by 5 bases, J by 5 bases; bases unmatched to a gene: 10. The cohort consisted of fewer than 700 healthy bone marrow donors. At the time of sampling, all cohort members were nominally healthy, though unrecorded immune exposures were likely present. The donor was CMV seronegative and belonged to the group of 350 to 400 seronegative cohort members. Each donor provided a peripheral blood sample, and peripheral blood mononuclear cells were used for TCR beta sequencing. The Qiagen DNeasy Blood Extraction Kit was used to extract genomic DNA from the blood cell samples.

This TCR was sampled from a male donor in good health and CMV-seronegative. Here the chain combines TRBV27 and TRBJ2-7; 12 of the junction bases match TRBD2. Input material: PBMCs. DNA sequence: TGTGCCAGCAGTCCTGGACTAGCGGGATATCGTAACGAGCAGTACTTC. This codes for CASSPGLAGYRNEQYF.